This T cell receptor (beta chain) was sequenced for a study of early T cells in non-severe SARS-CoV-2 infection (dated by TCRdb to the early 2020s). Background for the entire study: Bulk RNA from unsorted whole blood was used for TCR sequencing, so alpha and beta chains could not be paired.

What the study reported, not specific to this receptor: VDJdb matching was skewed toward anti-spike CD8 responses and likely underestimated virus-specific expansions, missing private and CD4 specificities.

The library was built by means of 5' RACE. The data were produced on a NextSeq 500. In the TCR library protocol, unique molecular identifiers were attached to individual cDNA molecules to correct for PCR bias and sequencing error. TCR alpha and beta chains were both sequenced, and the abundances of alpha and beta sequences in each sample were closely correlated with each other. From the authors' description of their analysis: V gene, J gene and CDR3 annotation of TCR sequences was performed with Decombinator V4. TCRs were defined as expanded if a significant change between any two time points was detected under a Poisson model with p below 0.0001. TCR abundances were normalised to the total number of TCRs sequenced per sample and expressed as counts per million. TRAV1-2 paired with TRAJ12, TRAJ20 or TRAJ33 defined MAIT TCRs, while TRAV10 paired with TRAJ18 defined iNKT TCRs. A search of VDJdb, accessed on 1 November 2021, was run for TCRs annotated to CMV, EBV and SARS-CoV-2, with TCRs annotated for multiple antigens excluded. The public reads were reanalyzed by TCRdb: fastp trimming at Q25, MiXCR alignment, in-frame beta chains only. When rows share a CDR3 protein, they turn into one entry using the most common DNA and genes. What appears here as the V and J calls and clone size reflects TCRdb's work, not the paper's. The sample data list more than 65,000 distinct CDR3 sequences, and roughly 14% of these were observed just once. The top ten clones comprise about 3.7% of the sample.

Set within a cohort of healthcare workers in London, UK, this nested case-control study involved weekly PCR testing of nasopharyngeal swabs along with blood sampling. Between 23 and 31 March 2020, the week of the UK lockdown, healthcare workers were enrolled and then followed up weekly for as long as 16 weeks. CDR1 DFQATT and CDR2 SNEGSKA are derived from the germline V gene (reference sequence). For this chain, trimming is 6 bases at the V end and 9 bases at the J end, and the number of junction bases without a gene match is 8. From the cysteine up to the phenylalanine, the CDR3 has a length of 13 residues. Of the read, only the CDR3 DNA is kept; its 39 bases are in frame from base 1. As regards this clonotype: There is no known antigen for this receptor. This clone may be a read error of a much larger clone one base away.

The specimen comprised whole blood, sampled at baseline. Recombination linked TRBV20-1 to TRBJ2-3, with 11 middle bases fitting TRBD2. This receptor was taken from an adult who was a healthcare worker with PCR-confirmed SARS-CoV-2 infection or an uninfected control (not recorded which). CDR3 region: CSARGLAVRTQYF. The nucleotides are TGCAGTGCCCGGGGACTAGCGGTCCGAACGCAGTATTTT.